This T cell receptor (beta chain) is from a study of T cells in Graves' hyperthyroidism and ophthalmopathy. Uncontrolled infection, other autoimmune disease, pregnancy or lactation barred patients from enrollment. Isolation of PBMCs was performed on about 10 ml fresh peripheral blood. The V gene lost 5 bases and the J gene lost 1 base, with 7 bases spanning the gap. CDR1 is KGHDR and CDR2 is SFDVKD in the germline V gene. This CDR3 is 13 amino acids long. This clonotype was detected ten times or more. Amplification yielded TCR beta CDR3 regions, with RNA transcripts as the source. Primed by the HTBI set, a first-round RT-PCR was run on the TCR CDR3. TCRdb processed the multiplex PCR reads anew with MiXCR; each CDR3 protein has one entry. The sample lists hundreds of thousands of distinct CDR3 sequences, 16% occurring once.

The sample was blood. The receptor's source is a woman between 18 and 30 years old with Graves' hyperthyroidism. This sequence joins TRBV24-1 and TRBJ2-5; D is unresolved. The CDR3 here is CATSGQVQETQYF. The DNA of the CDR3 is TGTGCCACCAGTGGGCAGGTCCAAGAGACCCAGTACTTC.